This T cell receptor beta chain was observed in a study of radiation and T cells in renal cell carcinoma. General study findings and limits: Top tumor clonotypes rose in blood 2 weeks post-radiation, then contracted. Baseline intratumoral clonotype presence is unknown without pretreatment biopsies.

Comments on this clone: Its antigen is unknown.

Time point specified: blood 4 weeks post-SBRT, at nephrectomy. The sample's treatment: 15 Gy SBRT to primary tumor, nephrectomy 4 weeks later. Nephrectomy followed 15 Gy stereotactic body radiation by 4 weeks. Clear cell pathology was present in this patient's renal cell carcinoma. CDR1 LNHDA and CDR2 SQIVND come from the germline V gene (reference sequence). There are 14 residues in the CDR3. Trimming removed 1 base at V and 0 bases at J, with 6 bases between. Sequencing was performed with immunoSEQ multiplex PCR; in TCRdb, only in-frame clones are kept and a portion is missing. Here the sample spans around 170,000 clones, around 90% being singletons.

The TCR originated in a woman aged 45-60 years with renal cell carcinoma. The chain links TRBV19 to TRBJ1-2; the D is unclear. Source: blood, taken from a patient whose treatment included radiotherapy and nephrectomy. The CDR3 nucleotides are TGTGCCAGTAGTATAGCCGGACCTAACTATGGCTACACCTTC. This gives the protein CASSIAGPNYGYTF.